The clone carrying this TCR beta chain was recorded a few times. What it recognizes is unknown. Little can be read into the size of this beta chain, an off-target read in a library designed for alpha chains. Via MiXCR, TCRdb re-called the 5' RACE reads, giving one row per CDR3 protein. The sample contains 7,500 to 10,000 distinct CDR3 sequences, around 55% of which appear only once. This sample stems from a study of spatial heterogeneity in lung cancer. Time point described: sample taken at primary tumor resection. Donors were around 70 untreated early-stage non-small cell lung cancer patients. Whole RNA came from tumor, nontumor lung or frozen PBMC and was sequenced without being sorted. Regarding the study as a whole: Mutation tallies in tumors tracked expanded intratumoral alpha and beta TCR counts.

V was clipped by 7 bases and J by 3 bases; unmatched bases: 12. CDR3 length equals 15 residues. The germline gives CDR1 SQVTM, CDR2 ANQGSEA. This chain joins TRBV29-1 and TRBJ2-5; 9 bases align to TRBD1. This clonotype was sampled from a female donor with early-stage non-small cell lung cancer. This sample comprised lung tumor tissue, obtained at surgery. In DNA, the CDR3 is TGCAGCGCCCGTCGGCTAGGGACAGGGAAAGAGACCCAGTACTTC. It yields the protein CSARRLGTGKETQYF. The variable domain in full, completed from reference TRBV29-1 and TRBJ2-5, reads SAVISQKPSRDICQRGTSLTIQCQVDSQVTMMFWYRQQPGQSLTLIATANQGSEATYESGFVIDKFPISRPNLTFSTLTVSNMSPEDSSIYLCSARRLGTGKETQYFGPGTRLLVL.